Listed below are T cell receptor beta chains from one sample, sequenced in a study of blood T cell repertoires in COVID-19. TCRdb's table, derived via immunoSEQ multiplex PCR, lists solely in-frame clones and lacks some. The sample shows some 380,000 clones, 90% of them seen only once. Sequences were obtained from peripheral blood. These receptors originate from a man younger than 35 with active or convalescent COVID-19. CDR3s include the opening cysteine and the closing phenylalanine or tryptophan. Each record gives: clone size, J gene, D gene, V gene, CDR3 protein, CDR3 DNA. The D gene is left open where the match is weak. Rows give clone size only sometimes, using once, few, many, or a class for an expanded clone.

. TRBJ2-3 . TRBV7-7 CASSLTGGTDTQYF TGTGCTAGCAGCTTAACCGGAGGCACAGATACGCAGTATTTT
. TRBJ2-7 . TRBV28 CASSLYDGTYEQYF TGTGCCAGCAGTTTATACGACGGGACCTACGAGCAGTACTTC
. TRBJ1-1 . TRBV10-3 CAISDERLNTEAFF TGTGCCATCAGTGACGAACGGTTGAACACTGAAGCTTTCTTT
. TRBJ2-3 . TRBV28 CASSRQITDTQYF TGTGCCAGCAGCCGCCAGATCACAGATACGCAGTATTTT
. TRBJ2-7 . TRBV6-5 CASSYGPDYEQYF TGTGCCAGCAGTTACGGGCCGGACTACGAGCAGTACTTC
. TRBJ2-7 TRBD2 TRBV6-4 CASSEFSSGAYEQYF TGTGCCAGCAGTGAATTCTCTAGCGGGGCATACGAGCAGTACTTC
few TRBJ2-7 TRBD1 TRBV19 CASSAGQGIYEQYF TGTGCCAGTAGTGCTGGACAGGGAATCTACGAGCAGTACTTC
. TRBJ2-7 TRBD2 TRBV5-4 CASSLYGGGREQYF TGTGCCAGCAGCTTGTACGGGGGGGGTCGGGAGCAGTACTTC
. TRBJ1-4 . TRBV19 CASDPGGLSTNEKLFF TGTGCCAGTGACCCGGGGGGGTTATCAACTAATGAAAAACTGTTTTTT
. TRBJ2-7 TRBD2 TRBV19 CASSITDSGRLEQYF TGTGCCAGTAGTATAACGGATAGCGGGAGGCTCGAGCAGTACTTC
many TRBJ2-2 . TRBV12-3/TRBV12-4 CASSRTGELFF TGTGCCAGCAGTCGCACCGGGGAGCTGTTTTTT